The clone carrying this TCR beta chain was counted a single time. Its matching antigen is unknown. The data stem from a study of cytomegalovirus exposure and HLA in healthy donors. Study-wide results and limits: That first-cohort TCR clusters tended to co-occur in the 120 or so validation repertoires was found in a later analysis.

Germline V CDR1 and CDR2: SGHAT, FQNNGV. The CDR3 is 14 amino acids. Trimming shortened V by 7 bases and J by 4 bases, and 17 bases separated the two germline ends. TCRdb keeps only in-frame clones here, not all; method: immunoSEQ multiplex PCR. The profile shows approximately 200,000 clones, roughly 77% of them singletons. This sequence joins TRBV11-2 and TRBJ2-7; a weak D match, TRBD1 (6 bases). The TCR comes from a woman in her 30s in good health and CMV-seronegative. Input material: PBMCs. The CDR3 loop reads CASTLGQGMYEQYF. The CDR3 DNA follows: TGTGCCAGCACTCTGGGGCAGGGGATGTACGAGCAGTACTTC.